Presented here are 32 T cell receptor beta chains from one specimen sequenced in a study of blood T cell repertoires in COVID-19. Clones were read by immunoSEQ multiplex PCR, and TCRdb kept only the in-frame ones, dropping some. Counted here are some 83,000 clones, around 79% occurring once; the ten biggest clones make up around 10%. The sequenced sample consisted of peripheral blood. The receptor set was obtained from a man in his fifties with acute or convalescent COVID-19.

This rearrangement joins TRBV11-2 to TRBJ2-7; TRBD2 matches at 8 bases. Germline V lookup: CDR1 SGHAT, CDR2 FQNNGV. J lost 5 bases, V lost 0 bases, and 6 bases had no gene match. The length of the CDR3 is 15 residues. DNA for the CDR3: TGTGCCAGCAGCTTAGATTCTAGCGGGTTCGACGAGCAGTACTTC. It translates to CASSLDSSGFDEQYF. The whole variable domain, filled in from reference TRBV11-2 and TRBJ2-7, reads EAGVAQSPRYKIIEKRQSVAFWCNPISGHATLYWYQQILGQGPKLLIQFQNNGVVDDSQLPKDRFSAERLKGVDSTLKIQPAKLEDSAVYLCASSLDSSGFDEQYFGPGTRLTVT.

The chain carries TRBV3-1 (or the pseudogene TRBV3-2) and TRBJ1-5, with 8 bases identical to TRBD1. Germline lookup yields CDR1 LGHDT and CDR2 YNNKEL (reference sequence). V trimming: 1 base; J trimming: 4 bases; junction bases outside the gene matches: 6. This CDR3 region has 16 residues. As DNA, the CDR3 is TGTGCCAGCAGCCAAGGGGCAGGGGGCTTAAATCAGCCCCAGCATTTT. Amino acids: CASSQGAGGLNQPQHF.

The chain combines TRBV20-1 with TRBJ2-1, with D possibly TRBD2 on 6 matching bases. Trimming pared 6 bases from V and 9 bases from J, leaving 12 bases between. The CDR3 extends over 11 amino acids. Germline V gene lookup returns CDR1 DFQATT and CDR2 SNEGSKA (reference sequence). CDR3 amino acids: CSATAGPEQFF. The CDR3 DNA sequence: TGCAGTGCAACTGCGGGGCCTGAGCAGTTCTTC.

The genes are TRBV3-1 (or the pseudogene TRBV3-2) and TRBJ2-2, with 8 bases aligning to TRBD1. The CDR3 loop spans 18 amino acids. The J segment lost 6 bases and the V segment lost 2 bases, leaving 14 bases of the junction unmatched. Per the germline V gene, CDR1 is LGHDT and CDR2 is YNNKEL (reference sequence). The CDR3 sequence is CASSQSRGRRGYSGELFF. DNA of the CDR3: TGTGCCAGCAGCCAATCCAGGGGGCGCCGAGGGTATTCCGGGGAGCTGTTTTTT.

The V and J genes are TRBV7-2 and TRBJ2-2; D unclear. The CDR3 covers 16 residues. V was cut by 4 bases and J by 5 bases, with 17 bases left in between. The germline CDR1 and CDR2 sequences are SGHTA and FQGNSA. The CDR3 DNA is TGTGCCAGCAGCTCCCGAGTAGCTCGGTGGACCGGGGAGCTGTTTTTT. Translation gives CASSSRVARWTGELFF.

The rearrangement links TRBV5-1 to TRBJ2-2; 13 nucleotides line up with TRBD2. Germline V gene sequence: CDR1 SGHRS, CDR2 YFSETQ. CDR3 length: 21 residues. The J segment lost 7 bases and the V segment lost 0 bases, leaving 18 bases of the junction unmatched. This CDR3 reads CASSLASLAGGLNYLHGELFF. Here the CDR3 DNA reads TGCGCCAGCAGCTTGGCCTCACTAGCGGGGGGGCTGAATTATCTACACGGGGAGCTGTTTTTT.

This clone was counted once. The chain uses TRBV5-1 and TRBJ1-1; a weak D match, TRBD1 (6 bases). There are 15 residues in the CDR3. Per the germline V gene, CDR1 is SGHRS and CDR2 is YFSETQ. The germline V and J ends were trimmed by 4 bases and 5 bases, with 18 bases remaining between them. The chain's CDR3 is CASSDRFMRGTEAFF. The CDR3 DNA reads as TGCGCCAGCAGCGACCGCTTCATGAGGGGGACTGAAGCTTTCTTT.

V and J are TRBV4-3 and TRBJ2-3; the D is unclear. The V and J ends lost 1 base and 6 bases respectively, with 11 bases between them. Germline assignment: CDR1 LGHNA and CDR2 YSLEER. The CDR3 length is 14 residues. Here the CDR3 DNA reads TGCGCCAGCAGCCAAGCCAGTAACACGGATACGCAGTATTTT. Residues: CASSQASNTDTQYF.

The chain employs TRBV28 and TRBJ2-1; D is perhaps TRBD1 (5 bases). The V end was cut by 8 bases, the J end by 7 bases, with 21 bases between. Germline assignment: CDR1 MDHEN and CDR2 SYDVKM. This CDR3 spans 15 amino acids. The CDR3 here is CASLKGPSGRNEQFF. The CDR3 DNA is TGTGCCAGCCTTAAGGGGCCCAGTGGGCGTAATGAGCAGTTCTTC.

This clone was seen many times. Different DNA sequences within this sample yield the same CDR3. The J gene is TRBJ2-7, the V gene TRBV2; TRBD1 matches 10 bases. Germline assignment: CDR1 SNHLY and CDR2 FYNNEI. This CDR3 comprises 13 residues. The trim removed 4 bases at V and 5 bases at J, leaving 2 bases unmatched. CDR3 sequence reads: CASSGDRGHEQYF. As DNA, the CDR3 is TGTGCCAGCAGTGGGGACAGGGGTCACGAGCAGTACTTC.

The chain employs TRBV5-5 and TRBJ1-2; unclear D gene. Looked up from germline, CDR1 is SGHKS and CDR2 is YYEKEE (reference sequence). This CDR3 comprises 13 residues. Trimming cost V 2 bases and J 6 bases, with 11 bases left between them. CDR3 nucleotide sequence: TGTGCCAGCAGCTTATCCGGGATAAATGGCTACACCTTC. Translated: CASSLSGINGYTF.

The chain links TRBV5-5 to TRBJ1-6; 10 bases align to TRBD1. The CDR3 contains 16 residues. V was pared by 5 bases and J by 6 bases, with 8 bases of the junction left unmatched. Germline V CDR1 and CDR2: SGHKS, YYEKEE (reference sequence). The DNA for the CDR3 is TGTGCCAGCAGAGAGAGACAGGGGGCGCCTAATTCACCCCTCCACTTT. Encoded protein: CASRERQGAPNSPLHF.

This chain connects TRBV5-1 to TRBJ2-2, with TRBD1 as a possible D gene (6 bases). V lost 1 base and J 2 bases, leaving 12 bases between the germline ends. This CDR3 region has 16 residues. Germline V gene lookup returns CDR1 SGHRS and CDR2 YFSETQ. The CDR3 sequence: CASSLYRDTNTGELFF. In DNA, the CDR3 is TGCGCCAGCAGCTTGTACCGGGACACAAACACCGGGGAGCTGTTTTTT. The full variable domain, completed using reference TRBV5-1 and TRBJ2-2, is KAGVTQTPRYLIKTRGQQVTLSCSPISGHRSVSWYQQTPGQGLQFLFEYFSETQRNKGNFPGRFSGRQFSNSRSEMNVSTLELGDSALYLCASSLYRDTNTGELFFGEGSRLTVL.

This clone has only one observation. The rearrangement links TRBV19 to TRBJ2-3; tentative D call: TRBD1 (5 bases). In germline, CDR1 is LNHDA, CDR2 SQIVND (reference sequence). The CDR3 spans 13 residues. Trimming removed 7 bases at V and 4 bases at J, with 12 bases between. CDR3 sequence reads: CASNDDRADTQYF. CDR3 nucleotide sequence: TGTGCCAGTAATGACGACAGAGCAGATACGCAGTATTTT.

Note on this clone: One end of the junction varies from germline; a read error may be responsible. J is TRBJ2-5 and V is TRBV7-2; no reliable D call. The CDR3 runs 11 residues. Germline-derived CDR1 and CDR2 are SGHTA and FQGNSA. The CDR3 DNA reads as TGTGCCAGCAGCTTAGACCGGTTTAGCCACTTC. Amino acids: CASSLDRFSHF.

CDR3 nucleotides: TGTGCCAGCAGCGGGCGGAGGACTGAAGCTTTCTTT. Protein product: CASSGRRTEAFF. V gene TRBV9 combines with J gene TRBJ1-1; D gene uncertain. The CDR3 contains 12 residues. The germline V gene has CDR1 SGDLS and CDR2 YYNGEE. V was trimmed by 3 bases and J by 5 bases, leaving 8 bases between them. Combining the CDR3 with reference TRBV9 and TRBJ1-1 gives the whole variable domain DSGVTQTPKHLITATGQRVTLRCSPRSGDLSVYWYQQSLDQGLQFLIQYYNGEERAKGNILERFSAQQFPDLHSELNLSSLELGDSALYFCASSGRRTEAFFGQGTRLTVV.

This clone was observed a handful of times. This chain joins TRBV28 and TRBJ2-7; 7 bases align to TRBD1. V was pared by 3 bases and J by 4 bases, with 15 bases of the junction left unmatched. From germline, CDR1 is MDHEN and CDR2 SYDVKM. The CDR3 extends over 17 amino acids. CDR3 sequence: CASSFTLTGTDKYEQYF. The DNA of the CDR3 is TGTGCCAGCAGTTTCACCCTAACCGGGACAGACAAATACGAGCAGTACTTC.

The genes are TRBV3-1 (or the pseudogene TRBV3-2) and TRBJ1-2; D is possibly TRBD1 (6 bases). The CDR3 is 14 residues long. Germline V gene sequence: CDR1 LGHDT, CDR2 YNNKEL (reference sequence). Trimming removed 1 base at V and 5 bases at J, with 11 bases between. CDR3 coding DNA: TGTGCCAGCAGCCAAGGAAGGGGGTCTTATGGCTACACCTTC. It codes for CASSQGRGSYGYTF.

The gene calls are TRBV7-9 and TRBJ2-2; a possible D gene is TRBD2 (7 bases). The CDR3 totals 16 residues. The germline CDR1 and CDR2 sequences are SEHNR and FQNEAQ (reference sequence). V lost 6 bases and J lost 1, with 15 bases in between. The CDR3 DNA reads as TGTGCCAGCAGGGGGGGGCCGAGCCTGAACACCGGGGAGCTGTTTTTT. It is translated as CASRGGPSLNTGELFF.

On this clone itself: The junction differs from germline at one of its ends, possibly a read error. The chain employs TRBV4-3 and TRBJ1-1, with 8 nucleotides matching TRBD1. Per germline, CDR1 LGHNA and CDR2 YSLEER. CDR3 size: 15 residues. The CDR3 reads CASGQGRTGGTEAFF. The CDR3, as DNA: TGCGCCAGCGGCCAAGGTCGTACAGGGGGTACTGAAGCTTTCTTT.

The chain couples TRBV30 to TRBJ2-7; 7 bases are shared with TRBD1. This CDR3 region has 13 residues. The V gene's germline CDR1 is GTSNPN and CDR2 SVGIG (reference sequence). V shed 0 bases, J shed 6 bases, and the junction held 5 bases outside the gene matches. In DNA, the CDR3 is TGTGCCTGGAGTGTAGGGACAGCCCTCGAGCAGTACTTC. It translates to CAWSVGTALEQYF.

V and J are TRBV5-1 and TRBJ2-2, with 7 positions matching TRBD1. Germline CDR1 SGHRS, CDR2 YFSETQ. CDR3 length equals 15 residues. Unmatched junction bases numbered 8, after V lost 3 bases and J lost 6 bases. The CDR3 is CASSSRDSGPGELFF. The CDR3 nucleotides are TGCGCCAGCAGCTCCCGGGACAGTGGGCCCGGGGAGCTGTTTTTT.

The J gene is TRBJ1-2, the V gene TRBV12-3 or TRBV12-4; tentatively, D is TRBD1 (5 bases). Trimming removed 6 bases at V and 4 bases at J, with 12 bases between. CDR3 length: 13 residues. The CDR3 protein is CASRDTNSYGYTF. The DNA of the CDR3 is TGTGCCAGCAGGGACACAAACAGCTATGGCTACACCTTC.

The chain couples TRBV7-6 to TRBJ2-5, with a tentative D call TRBD2 (5 bases). V was shortened by 3 bases and J by 2 bases, with 13 bases between the two germline ends. Per germline, CDR1 SGHVS and CDR2 FNYEAQ. The CDR3 is 15 residues long. For the CDR3, the DNA is TGTGCCAGCAGCTTGACTAACGTTAATCAAGAGACCCAGTACTTC. Its translation is CASSLTNVNQETQYF.

The genes are TRBV9 and TRBJ2-7, with D uncertain. The length of the CDR3 is 15 residues. Trimming pared 4 bases from V and 3 bases from J, leaving 17 bases between. CDR1 is SGDLS, CDR2 YYNGEE, per germline. CDR3 DNA sequence: TGTGCCAGCAGCACCGCCGCCGGCGGATTCTACGAGCAGTACTTC. Translation gives CASSTAAGGFYEQYF. The full variable domain, in which reference TRBV9 and TRBJ2-7 provide the parts outside the CDR3, is DSGVTQTPKHLITATGQRVTLRCSPRSGDLSVYWYQQSLDQGLQFLIQYYNGEERAKGNILERFSAQQFPDLHSELNLSSLELGDSALYFCASSTAAGGFYEQYFGPGTRLTVT.

The chain combines TRBV20-1 with TRBJ1-1; D may be TRBD1 (6 bases). The CDR3 extends over 10 amino acids. Germline CDR1 and CDR2: DFQATT and SNEGSKA (reference sequence). The CDR3 DNA reads TGCAGCCACCGGACAGCTGAAGCTTTCTTT. This sequence encodes CSHRTAEAFF.

The chain has TRBV6-5 and TRBJ1-2; no clear D gene. Germline V gene data show CDR1 as MNHEY and CDR2 as SVGAGI. This CDR3 has 13 amino acids. V lost 11 bases, J lost 4 bases, and 17 bases lay in between. The CDR3 DNA sequence: TGTGCCGCCCGAGGGTCGGGCCCCTATGGCTACACCTTC. The encoded protein is CAARGSGPYGYTF.

This clone was observed a single time. The gene calls are TRBV21-1 and TRBJ2-1; the table names TRBD1, a call not compared with the DNA. TRBV21-1 is flagged as a pseudogene. The CDR3 is made up of 16 amino acids. This CDR3 reads CASSYSRSRGYNEQFF. DNA of the CDR3: TGTGCCAGCAGTTACTCCCGGAGTAGGGGATACAATGAGCAGTTCTTC.

The chain uses TRBV18 and TRBJ1-4; D is ambiguous. Trimming shortened V by 2 bases and J by 3 bases, and 7 bases separated the two germline ends. Germline V gives CDR1 KGHSH, CDR2 LQKENI. There are 14 residues in the CDR3. The CDR3 sequence is CASSPVGANEKLFF. DNA of the CDR3: TGTGCCAGCTCACCAGTCGGGGCTAATGAAAAACTGTTTTTT.

This clone ranks as medium-sized (0.01 to 0.1%). The genes are TRBV28 and TRBJ1-5; TRBD1 matches 8 bases. Germline CDR1 reads MDHEN; CDR2 reads SYDVKM. The CDR3 is made up of 14 amino acids. With 3 bases clipped from V and 6 bases from J, the junction kept 4 bases outside the gene matches. The CDR3 DNA follows: TGTGCCAGCAGTTTGCGGCAGGGGGCTCAGCCCCAGCATTTT. Encoded protein: CASSLRQGAQPQHF.

This clone was detected once. CDR3 sequence: CASTTGTVTGELFF. The CDR3 nucleotides read TGCGCCAGCACAACCGGGACAGTGACCGGGGAGCTGTTTTTT. The V and J genes are TRBV5-1 and TRBJ2-2; TRBD1 matches at 7 bases. The CDR3 loop spans 14 amino acids. CDR1 is SGHRS, CDR2 YFSETQ, per germline. The ends lost 6 bases at V and 5 bases at J; junction bases unmatched: 7.

The rearrangement links TRBV7-2 to TRBJ1-2; 8 nucleotides line up with TRBD1. The CDR3 extends over 15 amino acids. V lost 3 bases to trimming and J lost 6 bases; unmatched junction nucleotides: 9. From germline, CDR1 is SGHTA and CDR2 FQGNSA. As DNA, the CDR3 is TGTGCCAGCAGCTTGGGGTTTCAGGGGGCTGATGGCTACACCTTC. Translation gives CASSLGFQGADGYTF.